The text below deals with one TCR beta chain. This clone came up once. Its antigen is currently not known. Base qualities are not provided; no much larger clone lies one nucleotide away. The source of the sample is a study of cytomegalovirus exposure and HLA in healthy donors (dated by TCRdb to about 2017). Study-wide context: An earlier analysis of fewer than 750 of the donors reported 250 to 300 Gb of sequence data and some 110 million unique TCR beta sequences obtained from 150 million to 200 million T cells. Approximately 310 gigabases of sequencing data and around 80 million unique TCR sequences made up an early release that covered 640 HLA-typed donors. Among the roughly 430 genotyped donors, approximately 82% belonged to the genetic ancestry cluster associated with self-reported Caucasian donors. The study was designed to test whether signatures of past pathogen exposure could be identified by cataloging public T cell receptors. The T cell repertoires of around 730 subjects were profiled by immunosequencing and related to cytomegalovirus serostatus. A separate validation cohort of 100 to 150 different subjects was used in addition to the approximately 700-subject first cohort. To predict cytomegalovirus infection status, the study combined high-throughput TCR immunosequencing, statistical association of individual TCRs with disease status, and machine learning. To study patterns of TCR occurrence, a later analysis re-analyzed previously published TCR beta repertoires from 650 to 750 donors and added high-resolution HLA genotyping. Rather than using new phenotypic data, the later analysis identified candidate immune exposures from TCR beta sequences and from how often those sequences occurred across donors. To decide whether each TCR beta V gene segment behaved as functional or pseudogenic, an earlier analysis of approximately 590 of the donors relied on high-throughput TCR beta sequencing. Donor age, sex, ethnicity and CMV serostatus were compiled together with the repertoire data. Genome-wide SNP genotypes for about three fifths of the 666 donors were used in a later genetic analysis, which treated that subset as a discovery cohort. All discovery cohort repertoires had been generated on a single sequencing platform. Both class I and class II loci were covered by HLA typing, at four-digit resolution. The number of typed donors differed by locus: roughly 629-640 for A, B, C, DRB1 and DQB1; about 520 for DQA1; around 610 for DPA1; and 400 to 480 for DPB1. A handful of DR-DQ haplotypes were handled as single units for association and clustering because linkage in the cohort was strong. Among roughly 400 genotyped donors of the cohort, an average of 235,054 unique TCR beta nucleotide sequences were sequenced per donor, roughly 20% of them non-productive.

In total, 666 healthy bone marrow donors made up the cohort. At the time of sampling, all cohort members were nominally healthy, though unrecorded immune exposures were likely present. The donor was CMV seropositive and was included in the group of 290 or so seropositive cohort members. A peripheral blood sample was collected from each donor, and TCR beta sequencing was performed on peripheral blood mononuclear cells. The Qiagen DNeasy Blood Extraction Kit was used to extract genomic DNA from the blood cell samples. The germline V gene yields MNHEY for CDR1 and SVGAGI for CDR2. The CDR3, cysteine through phenylalanine, is 16 amino acids long. Of the read, only the CDR3 DNA is kept; its 48 bases are in frame from base 1. The junction shows trimming of 0 bases on V and 2 bases on J, plus 11 bases between the germline ends. The method was the immunoSEQ multiplex PCR assay. For the multiplex PCR, a mixture combining 60 forward primers for TCR Vbeta segments and 13 reverse primers for TCR Jbeta segments was used. Amplification of the CDR3 region of rearranged TCR beta genes was performed with a multiplex PCR assay on genomic DNA. The amplified TCR beta libraries were sequenced on the Illumina HiSeq System as 87-base-pair reads. Per the source publication's procedure: In a later analysis, roughly 80 million unique TCR beta chains were counted across the approximately 640 repertoires, and some 10 million of these chains were shared by at least two donors. Raw reads were error-corrected and collapsed into unique sequences by a nearest-neighbor algorithm in which closely related sequences were merged to remove PCR and sequencing errors. V, D and J gene segments were assigned by aligning CDR3 sequences to IMGT reference sequences. For a sequence to be retained, a match of at least six nucleotides was required to both a V gene segment and a J gene segment. A rearrangement counted as productive if the CDR3 had no stop codons and remained in frame with V and J, and every other rearrangement counted as non-productive. Following IMGT convention, CDR3 was defined as the stretch from the second conserved V-encoded cysteine to the conserved J-encoded phenylalanine. In an earlier analysis of roughly 610 of the donors, sequences lacking an unambiguous match to a single V gene segment were excluded. An earlier analysis of several hundred of the donors called V segments functional above 56.7% productive rearrangements and segregating when the between-donor standard deviation exceeded 5%. A statistical classification framework was built to diagnose cytomegalovirus status from the catalog of TCR beta chain sequences. A later analysis assigned V and J genes by comparing TCR nucleotide sequences with IMGT/GENE-DB human TR gene sequences. Using the TCRdist pipeline, a later analysis assigned CDR3 sequences along with most-parsimonious VDJ recombination scenarios. A later analysis defined each TCR beta chain by its CDR3 amino acid sequence plus V-gene family, and excluded reads lacking a unique V-gene family. To address suspected cross-contamination and a sequencing artifact, a later analysis removed around 600 highly shared, low-generation-probability nucleotide sequences. A later analysis calculated a clonal expansion index for each public chain from normalized within-repertoire ranks of inferred template counts. In a later analysis, generation probabilities were computed using a VDJ recombination model fitted to out-of-frame rearrangements, and the results were checked against IGoR. In a later analysis, TCR-TCR, TCR-HLA and TCR-CMV co-occurrence was scored with hypergeometric tests, and a repertoire-size bias correction was applied to TCR pairs. A later analysis estimated false discovery rates by permuting HLA or CMV assignments 20 times. In a later analysis, co-occurring TCRs were grouped with DBSCAN, and TCRdist sequence similarity was added when clustering was performed within HLA-allele-positive subsets. Repertoires with fewer than 30,000 or more than 120,000 public chains, plus five repertoires with anomalous nucleotide sharing, were excluded from co-occurrence clustering. TCRdb limited this immuneACCESS table to in-frame rearrangements with V and J called. A share of clones is missing; checked studies link under half to unresolved V genes, and the rest is unexplained. That table supplies the V and J calls and clone size; D and trimming were determined from the DNA. In all, the sample holds 85,000 to 120,000 clones, and roughly 71% of those were seen once. The ten biggest clones cover around 3% of the sample.

Broader findings and caveats from the paper: In a later analysis, HLA-associated TCR beta chains were found to be more clonally expanded and to have lower generation probabilities than equally common non-associated chains. A cluster of highly shared sequence variants was judged likely to be a technical artifact of the sequencing pipeline. The classifier was reported to diagnose cytomegalovirus status with high specificity and sensitivity in both the original cohort and the validation cohort. In vitro tests confirmed that three of the cytomegalovirus-associated TCR beta chains recognize cytomegalovirus antigens. The earlier analysis of a few hundred of the donors excluded seventeen rarely observed V segments, including chromosome 9 orphons, because counts were too low. Across donors, most TCR sequences were observed very rarely, whereas some public TCRs were present in many individuals. Only TCR beta chains were sequenced in this cohort, and the absence of alpha or paired-chain data limited detectable features. Because the 87-base-pair reads could not distinguish some IMGT-functional V segments, including TRBV6-2 and TRBV6-3, those segments were excluded. Because some donors lacked HLA typing at each locus, the association tests relied only on the typed subset. In the study, approximately 150 TCR beta chains were listed as associated with cytomegalovirus. A further reported finding was that TCR beta sequences accurately predicted the HLA-A and HLA-B alleles for most subjects in the first cohort. Several of the top co-occurrence clusters appeared to be linked to parvovirus B19, influenza, CMV and Epstein-Barr virus, according to a later analysis. Linkage disequilibrium might explain the correlated functional status among segregating V segments, but an unknown experimental factor could not be excluded. The presence/absence analyses assumed that sequencing depth was roughly uniform across donors, and that assumption may not be true. The authors suggested that the approach could potentially be extended to other disease states and immunological phenotypes. Compared with the approximately 600-donor mean, donors in an Asian-associated ancestry cluster had fewer N-insertions in productive TCRs, according to a later genetic analysis. Most CMV-associated TCR beta chains appeared to be HLA-restricted in a later analysis, and the HLA associations seemed to be driven largely by CMV exposure. CMV serostatus was the only immune exposure information available for the cohort. According to a later analysis, TCR association rates differed among HLA loci, with DRB1 alleles showing the most associated TCRs and HLA-C alleles showing the fewest. In a later genetic analysis, a missense DCLRE1C variant was associated with V-gene and J-gene trimming of TCR beta chains, and the association was replicated in an independent cohort. When HLA alleles, especially DR and DQ, strongly co-occurred, TCR associations were difficult to assign to individual alleles. In an earlier analysis of fewer than 750 of the donors, most TCR beta V segments were observed in productive rearrangements about 87% or about 30% of the time, broadly matching IMGT annotations. Specific HLA alleles were associated with 18,000 or so TCR beta sequences at a false discovery rate of 0.05 in a later analysis.

The chain links TRBV6-5 with TRBJ2-1; a tentative D match to TRBD2 spans 6 bases. Sample: PBMCs. The source is a male donor in good health and CMV-seropositive. The DNA is TGTGCCAGCAGTTACTCGGGAGGACTTGCCTACAATGAGCAGTTCTTC. This translates into CASSYSGGLAYNEQFF.